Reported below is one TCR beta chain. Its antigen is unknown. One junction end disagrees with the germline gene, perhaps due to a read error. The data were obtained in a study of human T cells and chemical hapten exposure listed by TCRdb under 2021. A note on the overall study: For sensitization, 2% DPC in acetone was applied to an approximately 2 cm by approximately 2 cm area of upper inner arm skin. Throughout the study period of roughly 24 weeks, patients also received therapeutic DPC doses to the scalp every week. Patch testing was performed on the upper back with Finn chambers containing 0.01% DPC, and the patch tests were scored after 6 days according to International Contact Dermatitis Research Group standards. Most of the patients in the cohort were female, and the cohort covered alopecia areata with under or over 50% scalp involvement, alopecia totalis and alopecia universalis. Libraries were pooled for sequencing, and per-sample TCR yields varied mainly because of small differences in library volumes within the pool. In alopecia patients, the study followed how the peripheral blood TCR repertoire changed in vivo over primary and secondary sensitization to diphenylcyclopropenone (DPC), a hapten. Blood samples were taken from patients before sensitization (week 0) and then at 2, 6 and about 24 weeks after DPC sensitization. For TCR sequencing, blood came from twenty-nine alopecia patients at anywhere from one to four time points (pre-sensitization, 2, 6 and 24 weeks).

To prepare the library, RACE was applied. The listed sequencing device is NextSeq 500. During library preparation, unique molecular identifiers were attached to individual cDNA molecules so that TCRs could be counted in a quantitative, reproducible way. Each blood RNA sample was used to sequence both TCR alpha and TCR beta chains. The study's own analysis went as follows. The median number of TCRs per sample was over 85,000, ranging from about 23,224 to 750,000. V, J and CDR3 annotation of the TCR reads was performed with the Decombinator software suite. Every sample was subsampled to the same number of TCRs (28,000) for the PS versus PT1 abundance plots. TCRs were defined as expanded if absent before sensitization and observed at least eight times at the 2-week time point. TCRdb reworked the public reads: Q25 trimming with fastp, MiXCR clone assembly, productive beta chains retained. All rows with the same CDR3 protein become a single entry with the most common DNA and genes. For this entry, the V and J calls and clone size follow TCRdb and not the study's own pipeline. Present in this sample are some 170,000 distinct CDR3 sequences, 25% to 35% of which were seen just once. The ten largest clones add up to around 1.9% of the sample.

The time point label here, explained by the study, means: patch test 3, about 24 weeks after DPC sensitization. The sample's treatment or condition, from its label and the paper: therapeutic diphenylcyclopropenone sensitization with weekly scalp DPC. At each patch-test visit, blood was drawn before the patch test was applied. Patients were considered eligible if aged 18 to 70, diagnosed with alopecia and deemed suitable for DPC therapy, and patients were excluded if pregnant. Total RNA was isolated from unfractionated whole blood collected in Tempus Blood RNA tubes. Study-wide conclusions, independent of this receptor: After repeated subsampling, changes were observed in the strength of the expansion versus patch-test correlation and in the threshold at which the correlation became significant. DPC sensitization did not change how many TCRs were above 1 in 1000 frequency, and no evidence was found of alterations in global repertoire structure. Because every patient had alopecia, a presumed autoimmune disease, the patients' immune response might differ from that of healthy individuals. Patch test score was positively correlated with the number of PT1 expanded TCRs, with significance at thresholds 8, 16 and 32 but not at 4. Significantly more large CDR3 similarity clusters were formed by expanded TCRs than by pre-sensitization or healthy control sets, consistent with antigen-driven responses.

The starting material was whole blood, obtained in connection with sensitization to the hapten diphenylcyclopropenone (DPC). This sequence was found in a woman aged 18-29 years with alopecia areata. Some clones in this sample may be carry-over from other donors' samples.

The CDR3 region reads CASSLGSGGGSYKQYF. The sequenced DNA: TGTGCCAGCAGCTTAGGGTCAGGGGGTGGGAGCTACAAGCAGTACTTC. The V and J segments used are TRBV7-2 and TRBJ2-7, with TRBD1 identical over 7 junction bases. From cysteine to phenylalanine, the CDR3 is 16 amino acids long. The DNA shown is the 48-base CDR3, in frame from base 1. CDR1 and CDR2 are read off the germline V gene as SGHTA and FQGNSA.